Following are 17 T cell receptor beta chains from one sample sequenced in a study of CD8 T cells in Susac syndrome. A quantity of roughly 0.5 to 1 ug RNA underwent reverse transcription using random hexamers. TCRdb independently ran MiXCR on the immunoSEQ multiplex PCR reads; one entry per CDR3 protein. Of about 140,000 distinct CDR3 sequences in the sample, 95% were seen once. What was sequenced was CD4+ T cells from PBMCs. These receptors all come from a human donor with Susac syndrome.

This clonotype was detected only once. The chain joins TRBV4-2 to TRBJ1-1; D is possibly TRBD1 (5 bases). Germline CDR1 reads LGHNA; CDR2 reads YNFKEQ. CDR3 length: 15 residues. Trimming took off 0 bases at V and 6 bases at J, with 14 bases between the two ends. The CDR3: CASSQESRGLPEAFF. CDR3 nucleotide sequence: TGTGCCAGCAGCCAAGAGTCTCGGGGGTTGCCTGAAGCTTTCTTT.

The table lists this clonotype with a count of one. The chain carries TRBV7-3 and TRBJ2-6; possible D gene TRBD2, 5 bases. The CDR3 loop spans 16 amino acids. Trimming cost V 2 bases and J 4 bases, with 12 bases left between them. Germline CDR1 SGHTA, CDR2 FQGTGA. The chain's CDR3 is CASSLYSGSGANVLTF. The CDR3 DNA reads as TGTGCCAGCAGCTTATACTCGGGGTCCGGGGCCAACGTCCTGACTTTC.

The V call is TRBV29-1, the J call TRBJ2-2, with D maybe TRBD2 (6 bases). The CDR3 loop spans 13 amino acids. Trimming left V 6 bases short and J 7 bases short, with 15 bases between. The germline V gene has CDR1 SQVTM and CDR2 ANQGSEA. Here the CDR3 DNA reads TGCAGCGTACGGGACTCCTGGTTCGGGGAGCTGTTTTTT. It is translated as CSVRDSWFGELFF.

This chain links TRBV4-1 with TRBJ2-7, with D possibly matching TRBD2 (5 bases). This CDR3 is built from 12 residues. Looked up from germline, CDR1 is MGHRA and CDR2 is YSYEKL. Trimming took 4 bases from V and 6 from J, leaving 10 bases between them. The CDR3, as DNA: TGCGCCAGCAGCCCCCTAGAGGGCGAGCAGTACTTC. This gives the protein CASSPLEGEQYF.

The CDR3 region has the DNA TGTGCCAGCAGCCCGGTCACAGATACGCAGTATTTT. Amino acid sequence: CASSPVTDTQYF. V and J are TRBV7-9 and TRBJ2-3; D remains unclear. This CDR3 region has 12 residues. The germline V gene has CDR1 SEHNR and CDR2 FQNEAQ (reference sequence). The germline V and J ends were trimmed by 5 bases and 2 bases, with 5 bases remaining between them.

The chain has TRBV9 and TRBJ2-6; D is possibly TRBD2 (5 bases). The CDR3 extends over 15 amino acids. Trimming pared 4 bases from V and 4 bases from J, leaving 12 bases between. In germline, CDR1 is SGDLS, CDR2 YYNGEE. The CDR3 nucleotides read TGTGCCAGCAGCCCGGAGGAATACGGGGCCAACGTCCTGACTTTC. This encodes CASSPEEYGANVLTF.

This chain links TRBV20-1 with TRBJ2-1; D is uncertain. The ends were cut back, 2 bases at V and 5 bases at J, with 4 bases in the middle. This CDR3 has 11 amino acids. Germline CDR1 DFQATT, CDR2 SNEGSKA (reference sequence). CDR3: CSARRDNEQFF. The CDR3 DNA sequence: TGCAGTGCTAGACGCGACAATGAGCAGTTCTTC.

The chain couples TRBV9 to TRBJ1-3; maybe TRBD1 (5 bases). The ends were cut back, 4 bases at V and 0 bases at J, with 8 bases in the middle. The CDR3 is 14 amino acids. Germline-derived CDR1 and CDR2 are SGDLS and YYNGEE. The DNA for the CDR3 is TGTGCCAGCAGCACAGGTGGCTCTGGAAACACCATATATTTT. Translated: CASSTGGSGNTIYF.

The chain joins TRBV6-6 to TRBJ1-1; D possibly corresponds to TRBD1 (5 bases). The germline CDR1 and CDR2 sequences are MNHNY and SVGAGI (reference sequence). The length of the CDR3 is 13 residues. V shed 6 bases and J shed 4 bases, with 12 bases lying between them. The CDR3 reads CASRGGGATEAFF. CDR3 DNA: TGTGCCAGCAGGGGAGGTGGGGCCACTGAAGCTTTCTTT.

This clonotype came up once. This rearrangement joins TRBV21-1 to TRBJ1-5; the table's TRBD1 call for D was not verified on the DNA. TRBV21-1 is a pseudogene segment. This CDR3 is 16 amino acids long. CDR3 in amino acids: CASSSNRGSGNQPQHF. CDR3 DNA: TGTGCCAGCAGCTCAAACAGGGGCTCAGGCAATCAGCCCCAGCATTTT.

The chain is built from TRBV20-1 and TRBJ1-1; the D gene is possibly TRBD1 (5 bases). V was shortened by 0 bases and J by 0 bases, with 14 bases between the two germline ends. There are 16 residues in the CDR3. Germline assignment: CDR1 DFQATT and CDR2 SNEGSKA (reference sequence). The CDR3 DNA is TGCAGTGCTAGAGATATTTTCAGGGAGATGAACACTGAAGCTTTCTTT. This encodes CSARDIFREMNTEAFF.

V is TRBV9 and J is TRBJ1-4, with a tentative D call TRBD1 (6 bases). This CDR3 is 16 amino acids long. CDR1 is SGDLS, CDR2 YYNGEE, per germline. With 3 bases removed from V and 7 bases from J, the gap between germline ends came to 19 bases. In DNA form, the CDR3 reads TGTGCCAGCAGCGCGGGGGCTTCGGCTCTTGGTGAAAAACTGTTTTTT. Amino acid sequence: CASSAGASALGEKLFF.

This clonotype was recorded once. The chain recombines TRBV15 with TRBJ2-5; TRBD2 might be the D (5 bases). The ends were cut back, 0 bases at V and 5 bases at J, with 7 bases in the middle. CDR3 length: 13 amino acids. Germline V gene lookup returns CDR1 LNHNV and CDR2 YYDKDF (reference sequence). DNA for the CDR3: TGTGCCACCAGCAGAGATACGGGGGAGACCCAGTACTTC. Protein product: CATSRDTGETQYF.

The J gene is TRBJ1-1, the V gene TRBV7-2; 7 nucleotides line up with TRBD1. CDR1 SGHTA and CDR2 FQGNSA come from the germline V gene. J was trimmed by 1 base and V by 6 bases; bases with no gene match: 11. The CDR3 extends over 16 amino acids. The CDR3 DNA is TGTGCCAGCAGTTTCGACAGGGTTCGGAGGAACACTGAAGCTTTCTTT. Amino acid sequence: CASSFDRVRRNTEAFF.

The rearrangement uses TRBV30 and TRBJ1-6; D gene unclear. The germline gives CDR1 GTSNPN, CDR2 SVGIG (reference sequence). V dropped 0 bases and J dropped 6 bases, with 9 bases sitting between them. CDR3 length: 14 residues. Here the CDR3 DNA reads TGTGCCTGGAGTGTTACGGGCGGTAATTCACCCCTCCACTTT. Translating it yields CAWSVTGGNSPLHF.

In its sample, this clonotype was seen once. DNA of the CDR3: TGCAGTGCTAGTGACGAAGCGTCAGAGACCCAGTACTTC. Amino acid sequence: CSASDEASETQYF. The chain recombines TRBV20-1 with TRBJ2-5, with D uncertain. The germline CDR1 and CDR2 sequences are DFQATT and SNEGSKA (reference sequence). V lost 3 bases to trimming and J lost 4 bases, with 12 bases between them. The CDR3 is 13 residues long.

This clonotype was seen more than once but under ten times. The chain links TRBV9 to TRBJ2-1; 9 nucleotides agree with TRBD1. CDR3 length: 15 amino acids. The germline V gene has CDR1 SGDLS and CDR2 YYNGEE. V lost 4 bases and J lost 2; bases outside the gene matches: 4. The CDR3 bases are TGTGCCAGCAGCCCTCGGGACAGGGCCTACAATGAGCAGTTCTTC. Protein product: CASSPRDRAYNEQFF. The variable domain in full, with the rest retrieved from reference TRBV9 and TRBJ2-1, is DSGVTQTPKHLITATGQRVTLRCSPRSGDLSVYWYQQSLDQGLQFLIQYYNGEERAKGNILERFSAQQFPDLHSELNLSSLELGDSALYFCASSPRDRAYNEQFFGPGTRLTVL.